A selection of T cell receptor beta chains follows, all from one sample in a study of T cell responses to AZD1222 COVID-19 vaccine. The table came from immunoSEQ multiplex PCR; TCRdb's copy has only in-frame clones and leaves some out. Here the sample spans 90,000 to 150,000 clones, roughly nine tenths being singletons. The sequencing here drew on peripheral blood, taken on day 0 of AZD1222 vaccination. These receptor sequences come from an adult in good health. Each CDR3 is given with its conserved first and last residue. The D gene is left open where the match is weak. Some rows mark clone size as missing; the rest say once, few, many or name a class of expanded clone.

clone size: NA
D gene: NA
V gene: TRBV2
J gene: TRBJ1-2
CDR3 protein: CASSLPDRDYTF
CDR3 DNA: TGTGCCAGCAGCCTTCCTGACCGCGACTACACCTTC

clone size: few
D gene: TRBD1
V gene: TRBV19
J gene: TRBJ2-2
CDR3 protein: CASSIDRTGATGELFF
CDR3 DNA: TGTGCCAGTAGTATAGATAGGACAGGGGCGACCGGGGAGCTGTTTTTT

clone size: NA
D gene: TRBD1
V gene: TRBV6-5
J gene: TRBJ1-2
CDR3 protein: CASSLDRDYGYTF
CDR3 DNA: TGTGCCAGCAGCCTCGACAGGGACTATGGCTACACCTTC

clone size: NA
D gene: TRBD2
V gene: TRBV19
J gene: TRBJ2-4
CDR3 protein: CASSMGGMRAKNIQYF
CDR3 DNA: TGTGCCAGTAGTATGGGAGGGATGAGGGCCAAAAACATTCAGTACTTC

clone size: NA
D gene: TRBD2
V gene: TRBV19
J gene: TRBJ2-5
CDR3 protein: CASSIGSGSSETQYF
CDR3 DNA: TGTGCCAGTAGTATAGGTAGCGGGAGTTCGGAGACCCAGTACTTC

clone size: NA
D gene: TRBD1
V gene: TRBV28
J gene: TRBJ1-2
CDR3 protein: CASSRGQGAGGYTF
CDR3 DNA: TGTGCCAGCAGTCGGGGACAGGGGGCTGGGGGCTACACCTTC

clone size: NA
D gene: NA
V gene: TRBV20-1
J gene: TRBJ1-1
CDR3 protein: CSAREVQGAFF
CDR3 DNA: TGCAGTGCTAGAGAGGTCCAGGGAGCTTTCTTT

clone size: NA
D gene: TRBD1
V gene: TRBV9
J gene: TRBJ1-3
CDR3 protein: CASSVMGQGNGNTIYF
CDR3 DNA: TGTGCCAGCAGCGTTATGGGACAGGGGAATGGAAACACCATATATTTT

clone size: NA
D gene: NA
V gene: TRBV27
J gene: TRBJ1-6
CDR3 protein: CASSSLGAVNSPLHF
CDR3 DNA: TGTGCCAGCAGTTCTCTGGGGGCGGTAAACTCACCCCTCCACTTT

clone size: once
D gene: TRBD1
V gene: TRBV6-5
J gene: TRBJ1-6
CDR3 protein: CASRTGINSPLHF
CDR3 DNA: TGTGCCAGCAGGACAGGGATCAATTCACCCCTCCACTTT

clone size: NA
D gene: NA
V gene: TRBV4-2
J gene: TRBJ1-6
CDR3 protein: CASSQDHDSPLHF
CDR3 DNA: TGTGCCAGCAGCCAAGACCATGATTCACCCCTCCACTTT

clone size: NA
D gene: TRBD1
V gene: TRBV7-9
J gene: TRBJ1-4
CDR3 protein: CASSPGGRATNEKLFF
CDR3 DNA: TGTGCCAGCAGCCCAGGGGGCCGTGCAACTAATGAAAAACTGTTTTTT

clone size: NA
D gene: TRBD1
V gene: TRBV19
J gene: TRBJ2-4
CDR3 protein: CASSIARTGDGKNIQYF
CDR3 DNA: TGTGCCAGTAGTATAGCGCGGACAGGGGACGGAAAAAACATTCAGTACTTC

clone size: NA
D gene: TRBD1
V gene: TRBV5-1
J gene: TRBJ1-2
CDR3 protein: CASSIGTGGAYGYTF
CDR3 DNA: TGCGCCAGCAGCATAGGGACAGGGGGGGCCTATGGCTACACCTTC

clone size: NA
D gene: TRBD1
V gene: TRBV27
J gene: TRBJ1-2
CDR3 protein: CASSLGTGNYGYTF
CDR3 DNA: TGTGCCAGCAGTCTAGGGACAGGGAACTATGGCTACACCTTC

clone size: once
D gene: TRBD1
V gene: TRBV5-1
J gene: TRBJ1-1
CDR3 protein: CASSSGTGNTEAFF
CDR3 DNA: TGCGCCAGCAGTTCCGGGACAGGGAACACTGAAGCTTTCTTT

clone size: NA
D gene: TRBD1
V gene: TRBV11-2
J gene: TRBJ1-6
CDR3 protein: CASSQGGNSPLHF
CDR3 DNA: TGTGCCAGCAGCCAGGGGGGGAATTCACCCCTCCACTTT

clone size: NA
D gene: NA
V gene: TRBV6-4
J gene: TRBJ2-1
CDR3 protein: CASSDVARGVYNEQFF
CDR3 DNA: TGTGCCAGCAGTGACGTAGCCAGGGGGGTCTACAATGAGCAGTTCTTC

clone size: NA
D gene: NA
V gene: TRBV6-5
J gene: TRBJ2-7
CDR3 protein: CASSYTGGYEQYF
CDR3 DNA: TGTGCCAGCAGTTACACTGGGGGATACGAGCAGTACTTC

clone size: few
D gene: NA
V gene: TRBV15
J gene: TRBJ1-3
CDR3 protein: CATSPLGAKGNTIYF
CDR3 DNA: TGTGCCACCAGCCCCCTGGGGGCGAAAGGAAACACCATATATTTT

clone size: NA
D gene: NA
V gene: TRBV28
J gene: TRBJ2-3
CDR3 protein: CASRGVENTDTQYF
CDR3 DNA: TGTGCCAGCAGGGGGGTAGAGAACACAGATACGCAGTATTTT

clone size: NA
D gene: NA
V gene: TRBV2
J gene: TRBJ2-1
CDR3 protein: CASSVRDPPYNEQFF
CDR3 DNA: TGTGCCAGCAGTGTCCGGGATCCACCCTACAATGAGCAGTTCTTC

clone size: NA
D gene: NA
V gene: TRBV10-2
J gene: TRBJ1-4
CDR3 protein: CASTQATNEKLFF
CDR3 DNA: TGCGCCAGCACACAGGCAACTAATGAAAAACTGTTTTTT

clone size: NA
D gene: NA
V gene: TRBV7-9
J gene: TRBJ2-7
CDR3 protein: CASSIVGTGSSYEQYF
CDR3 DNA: TGTGCCAGCAGCATCGTAGGGACCGGGAGCTCCTACGAGCAGTACTTC

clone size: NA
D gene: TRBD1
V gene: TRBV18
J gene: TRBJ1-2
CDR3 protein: CASSHDRGDYGYTF
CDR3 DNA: TGTGCCAGCTCTCATGACAGGGGGGACTATGGCTACACCTTC

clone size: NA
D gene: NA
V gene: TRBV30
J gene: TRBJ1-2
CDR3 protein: CAWSVAGSGLSNYGYTF
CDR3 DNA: TGTGCCTGGAGTGTGGCTGGATCGGGCTTGTCTAACTATGGCTACACCTTC

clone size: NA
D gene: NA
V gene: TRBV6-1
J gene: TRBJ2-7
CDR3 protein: CASSDRAYEQYF
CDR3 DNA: TGTGCCAGCAGTGACAGGGCCTACGAGCAGTACTTC

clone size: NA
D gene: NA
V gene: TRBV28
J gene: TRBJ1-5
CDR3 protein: CASTFQGRVQPQHF
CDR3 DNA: TGTGCCAGCACCTTTCAGGGAAGGGTTCAGCCCCAGCATTTT

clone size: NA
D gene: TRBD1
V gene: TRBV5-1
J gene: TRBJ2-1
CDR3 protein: CASSNEGASYNEQFF
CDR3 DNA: TGCGCCAGCAGCAATGAGGGGGCGTCCTACAATGAGCAGTTCTTC

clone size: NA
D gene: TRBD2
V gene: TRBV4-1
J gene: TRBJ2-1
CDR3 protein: CASSQVGAGGPRNEQFF
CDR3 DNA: TGCGCCAGCAGCCAAGTCGGAGCGGGAGGGCCGAGGAATGAGCAGTTCTTC

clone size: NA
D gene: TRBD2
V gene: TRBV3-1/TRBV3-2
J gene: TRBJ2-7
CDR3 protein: CASSQIGTSGTNIWYF
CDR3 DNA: TGTGCCAGCAGCCAAATCGGGACTAGCGGAACTAACATCTGGTACTTC

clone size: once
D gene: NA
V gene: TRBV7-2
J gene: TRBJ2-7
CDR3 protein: CASSPASKQGGLEQYF
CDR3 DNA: TGTGCCAGCAGCCCCGCCTCTAAACAAGGCGGGCTCGAGCAGTACTTC

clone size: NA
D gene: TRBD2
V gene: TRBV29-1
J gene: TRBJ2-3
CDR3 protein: CSVDPGGTDTQYF
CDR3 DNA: TGCAGCGTTGACCCGGGAGGGACAGATACGCAGTATTTT

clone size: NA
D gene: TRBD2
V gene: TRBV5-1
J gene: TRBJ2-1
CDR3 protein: CASSSAGLTYNEQFF
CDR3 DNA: TGCGCCAGCAGCTCCGCGGGACTAACGTACAATGAGCAGTTCTTC

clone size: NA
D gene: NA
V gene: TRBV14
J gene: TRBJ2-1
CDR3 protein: CASSRLGVSYNEQFF
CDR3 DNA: TGTGCCAGCAGTAGGCTCGGGGTATCCTACAATGAGCAGTTCTTC

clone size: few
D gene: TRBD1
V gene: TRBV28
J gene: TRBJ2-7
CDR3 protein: CASTTQTGQGLWEQYF
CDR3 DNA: TGTGCCAGCACCACCCAAACGGGACAGGGTTTATGGGAGCAGTACTTC

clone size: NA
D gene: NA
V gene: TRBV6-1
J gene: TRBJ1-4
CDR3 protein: CASSEMVAEKLFF
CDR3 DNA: TGTGCCAGCAGTGAAATGGTCGCGGAAAAACTGTTTTTT

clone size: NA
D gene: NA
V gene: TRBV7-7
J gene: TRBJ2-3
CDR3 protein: CASSASSVPGDTQYF
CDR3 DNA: TGTGCTAGCAGCGCTTCTAGCGTCCCCGGGGATACGCAGTATTTT

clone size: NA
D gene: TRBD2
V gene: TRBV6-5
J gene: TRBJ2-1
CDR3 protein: CASSYSPGGPNEQFF
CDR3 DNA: TGTGCCAGCAGTTACTCCCCGGGAGGGCCGAATGAGCAGTTCTTC

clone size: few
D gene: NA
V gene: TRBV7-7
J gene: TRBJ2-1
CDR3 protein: CASSLAQTVLEDEQFF
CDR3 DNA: TGTGCTAGCAGCTTAGCGCAGACCGTTCTTGAGGATGAGCAGTTCTTC

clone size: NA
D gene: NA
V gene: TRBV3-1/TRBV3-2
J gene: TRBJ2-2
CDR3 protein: CASSQEYGFGTGELFF
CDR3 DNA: TGTGCCAGCAGCCAAGAATACGGGTTTGGCACCGGGGAGCTGTTTTTT

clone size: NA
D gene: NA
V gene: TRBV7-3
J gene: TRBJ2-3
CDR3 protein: CASSFGGSTDTQYF
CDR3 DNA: TGTGCCAGCAGCTTTGGCGGTAGCACAGATACGCAGTATTTT

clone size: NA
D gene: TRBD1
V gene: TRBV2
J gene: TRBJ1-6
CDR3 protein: CASSAQGANSPLHF
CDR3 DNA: TGTGCCAGCAGCGCACAGGGGGCTAATTCACCCCTCCACTTT

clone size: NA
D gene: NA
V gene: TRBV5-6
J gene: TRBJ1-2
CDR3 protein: CASSFGGPNSNYGYTF
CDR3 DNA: TGTGCCAGCAGCTTTGGAGGCCCGAATTCTAACTATGGCTACACCTTC

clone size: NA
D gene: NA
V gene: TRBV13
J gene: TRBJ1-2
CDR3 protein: CASSPGRTYGYTF
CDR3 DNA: TGTGCCAGCAGTCCCGGGAGAACCTATGGCTACACCTTC

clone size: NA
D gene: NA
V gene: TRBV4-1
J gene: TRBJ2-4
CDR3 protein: CASSQEPGIQYF
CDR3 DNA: TGCGCCAGCAGCCAAGAGCCGGGAATTCAGTACTTC

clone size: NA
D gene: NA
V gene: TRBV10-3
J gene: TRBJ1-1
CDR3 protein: CAISELWTEAFF
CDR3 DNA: TGTGCCATCAGTGAGCTTTGGACTGAAGCTTTCTTT

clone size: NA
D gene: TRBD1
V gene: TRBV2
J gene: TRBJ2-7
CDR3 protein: CASQGAYEQYF
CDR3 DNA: TGTGCCAGCCAGGGGGCCTACGAGCAGTACTTC

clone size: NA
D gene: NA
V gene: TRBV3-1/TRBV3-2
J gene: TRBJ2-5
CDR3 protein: CASSQGPGSSETQYF
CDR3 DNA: TGTGCCAGCAGCCAAGGTCCCGGGAGCTCGGAGACCCAGTACTTC

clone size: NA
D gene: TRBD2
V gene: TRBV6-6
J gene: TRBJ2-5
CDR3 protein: CASRRGTSGSEETQYF
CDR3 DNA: TGTGCCAGCAGGCGAGGGACTAGCGGGAGTGAAGAGACCCAGTACTTC

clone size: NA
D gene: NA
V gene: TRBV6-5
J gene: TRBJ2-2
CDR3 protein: CASSLRGGGDGELFF
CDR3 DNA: TGTGCCAGCAGTTTGAGAGGAGGGGGAGACGGGGAGCTGTTTTTT

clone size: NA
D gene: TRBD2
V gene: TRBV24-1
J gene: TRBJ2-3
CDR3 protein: CATSDPSGRAVSTDTQYF
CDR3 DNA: TGTGCCACCAGTGACCCTAGCGGGAGGGCCGTTTCGACAGATACGCAGTATTTT

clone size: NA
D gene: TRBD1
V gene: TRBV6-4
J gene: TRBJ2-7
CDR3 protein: CANQHPGQGEYEQYF
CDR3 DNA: TGTGCCAACCAACATCCGGGACAGGGCGAATACGAGCAGTACTTC

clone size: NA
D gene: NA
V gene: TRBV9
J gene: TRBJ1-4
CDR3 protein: CASSAWGEKLFF
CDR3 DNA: TGTGCCAGCAGCGCGTGGGGTGAAAAACTGTTTTTT

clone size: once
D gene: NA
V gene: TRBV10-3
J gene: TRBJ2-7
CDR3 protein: CAISEPTGLRPYEQYF
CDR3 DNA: TGTGCCATCAGTGAGCCAACGGGACTTCGCCCCTACGAGCAGTACTTC

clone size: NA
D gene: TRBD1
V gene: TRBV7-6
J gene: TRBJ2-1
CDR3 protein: CASSGRQGSYNEQFF
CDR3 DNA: TGTGCCAGCAGCGGACGACAGGGGAGCTACAATGAGCAGTTCTTC

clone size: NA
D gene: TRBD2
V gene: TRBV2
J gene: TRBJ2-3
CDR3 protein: CASSASGLSTDTQYF
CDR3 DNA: TGTGCCAGCAGTGCTAGCGGGCTCAGCACAGATACGCAGTATTTT

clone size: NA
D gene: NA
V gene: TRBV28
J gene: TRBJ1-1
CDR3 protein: CASSPPRGAVNTEAFF
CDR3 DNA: TGTGCCAGCAGCCCTCCGAGGGGGGCGGTGAACACTGAAGCTTTCTTT

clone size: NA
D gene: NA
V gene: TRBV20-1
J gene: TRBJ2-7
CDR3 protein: CSGSRSFEQYF
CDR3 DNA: TGCAGTGGAAGCCGGAGTTTCGAGCAGTACTTC